Listed below are T cell receptor beta chains from one sample, sequenced in a study of regulatory T cells in long-lasting Graves disease. TCRdb reprocessed the multiplex PCR reads with MiXCR, giving one entry per CDR3 protein. The sample shows around 250,000 distinct CDR3 sequences, around 19% of them seen only once. The material was peripheral blood mononuclear cells (PBMCs), obtained at new diagnosis, from a patient treated with antithyroid drugs. The receptors derive from a female donor with Graves disease. The CDR3 runs from the conserved cysteine through the conserved F or W. A D gene is named only where the DNA matches it firmly. Rows may omit the clone size; those that give it use once, few, many or a size class.

D | size | J | V | DNA | CDR3
TRBD2 | few | TRBJ2-5 | TRBV6-1 | TGTGCCAGCGAGTCTCCAACTAGCGGGACAGAGACCCAGTACTTC | CASESPTSGTETQYF
- | many | TRBJ1-6 | TRBV7-6 | TGTGCCAGCAGCTCCGGAGGGGCAGGTGGGCCCTATAATTCACCCCTCCACTTT | CASSSGGAGGPYNSPLHF
- | many | TRBJ2-4 | TRBV11-3 | TGTGCCAGCAGCTCTGGCGGGGCCACGAGGGACATTCAGTACTTC | CASSSGGATRDIQYF
TRBD2 | many | TRBJ2-1 | TRBV10-3 | TGTGCCTCCACGGGAGGTGGCGGGAGCTCCTACAATGAGCAGTTCTTC | CASTGGGGSSYNEQFF
- | - | TRBJ2-1 | TRBV24-1 | TGTGCCACCAGTGGCCGGGACTCTGGCCCCTACAATGAGCAGTTCTTC | CATSGRDSGPYNEQFF
TRBD2 | - | TRBJ2-7 | TRBV19 | TGTGCCAGTAGTACTAGCGGGGGCTCCTACGAGCAGTACTTC | CASSTSGGSYEQYF
- | many | TRBJ1-1 | TRBV18 | TGTGCCAGCTCACCAGATCGCGTGCGTGTGAACACTGAAGCTTTCTTT | CASSPDRVRVNTEAFF
TRBD1 | many | TRBJ2-7 | TRBV12-3/TRBV12-4 | TGTGCCAGCAGATTAGGCCAGGGGGACGAGCAGTACTTC | CASRLGQGDEQYF
- | many | TRBJ2-1 | TRBV6-2/TRBV6-3 | TGTGCCAGCAGTTATGGGCGGGCCTGGATGGAGGTCTTC | CASSYGRAWMEVF
- | many | TRBJ2-5 | TRBV12-3/TRBV12-4 | TGTGCCAGCAGTCCCTGGGGGGCTCCAGAGACCCAGTACTTC | CASSPWGAPETQYF
- | many | TRBJ1-2 | TRBV11-2 | TGTGCCAGCAGCTTTTCGTCCCAAGGGGGCTACACCTTC | CASSFSSQGGYTF
- | many | TRBJ2-3 | TRBV4-2 | TGTGCCAGCAGCCAAGGAATCTTTAGCACAGATACGCAGTATTTT | CASSQGIFSTDTQYF
TRBD2 | many | TRBJ2-1 | TRBV5-6 | TGTGCCAGCAGCTTGCCGGGACTAGCGGGAGGGCCCAGTTACCATGAGCAGTTCTTC | CASSLPGLAGGPSYHEQFF
- | many | TRBJ2-1 | TRBV6-2/TRBV6-3 | TGTGCCAGCAGTTACACAGGGATCTACAATGAGCAGTTCTTC | CASSYTGIYNEQFF
- | many | TRBJ2-7 | TRBV3-1 | TGTGCCAGCAGCCAAGAATGGTCCGGATCTAGCAACGAGCAGTACTTC | CASSQEWSGSSNEQYF
- | few | TRBJ2-5 | TRBV20-1 | TGCAGTGCAAGGGAGGGGGGTGAGACCCAGTACTTC | CSAREGGETQYF
- | many | TRBJ2-1 | TRBV20-1 | TGCAGTGTCTCCGGCGAGACATTTAGCGGCAGTCCGAATTTCTTC | CSVSGETFSGSPNFF
TRBD1 | many | TRBJ1-1 | TRBV11-2 | TGTGCCAGCAGCCTGACAGGGGTGAACACTGAAGCTTTCTTT | CASSLTGVNTEAFF
- | - | TRBJ1-5 | TRBV20-1 | TGCAGTGCCGCCCCTCCAAATCAGCCCCAGCATTTT | CSAAPPNQPQHF
- | many | TRBJ2-5 | TRBV7-8 | TGTGCCAGCAGCTTTCAGGGTACGGCACAAGAGACCCAGTACTTC | CASSFQGTAQETQYF
- | many | TRBJ1-1 | TRBV29-1 | TGCAGCGCCGCCACTTCAGGGGCCACTGAAGCTTTCTTT | CSAATSGATEAFF
- | many | TRBJ1-5 | TRBV6-1 | TGTGCCAGCAGTGTCGGAATGGGTCAGCCCCAGCATTTT | CASSVGMGQPQHF
- | many | TRBJ1-5 | TRBV27 | TGTGCCAGCAGCCGGGGGGGAGGGAGTAATCAGCCCCAGCATTTT | CASSRGGGSNQPQHF
TRBD1 | many | TRBJ1-1 | TRBV19 | TGTGCCAGTAGTATACGACAGGGGGTGGTGAACACTGAAGCTTTCTTT | CASSIRQGVVNTEAFF
- | few | TRBJ1-1 | TRBV7-2 | TGTGCCAGCAGCTTATATCGGACTAGCGGGGGGGCTTTCTTT | CASSLYRTSGGAFF
- | many | TRBJ2-7 | TRBV3-1 | TGTGCCAGCAGCCAAGGGGGAAACGAGCAGTACTTC | CASSQGGNEQYF
TRBD1 | many | TRBJ2-1 | TRBV7-9 | TGTGCCACCAGCTTAATGGACAGGGGTGACAATGAGCAGTTCTTC | CATSLMDRGDNEQFF
- | few | TRBJ2-3 | TRBV9 | TGTGCCAGCAGCGTTGGGGGTGGGGGGGGGCGCGCGGATACGCAGTATTTT | CASSVGGGGGRADTQYF